The 2 T cell receptor beta chains listed next were all sequenced from one sample in a study of blood T cell dynamics during melanoma immunotherapy. Libraries were prepared by immunoSEQ multiplex PCR; TCRdb keeps only in-frame clonotypes and omits some of them. Altogether 7,500 to 9,500 clones are present, over 65% being singletons, with the ten largest covering roughly 5.2%. Stated time point: week 3, after first cycle of checkpoint inhibitor. The input for sequencing was blood, taken from a patient treated with checkpoint blockade. The receptors stem from a human donor with melanoma.

The chain uses TRBV30 and TRBJ1-2, with D perhaps matching TRBD1 (6 bases). From germline, CDR1 is GTSNPN and CDR2 SVGIG (reference sequence). This CDR3 is built from 14 residues. The germline V and J ends were trimmed by 4 bases and 4 bases, with 16 bases remaining between them. CDR3 coding DNA: TGTGCCTGGACCGAGGGGGTGGGCCTCTATGGCTACACCTTC. Protein: CAWTEGVGLYGYTF.

V usage is TRBV6-6 and J usage is TRBJ2-7; D uncertain. Germline assignment: CDR1 MNHNY and CDR2 SVGAGI (reference sequence). Deletions cut 7 bases from V and 2 bases from J, with 18 bases between. The CDR3 contains 15 residues. DNA of the CDR3: TGTGCCAGCAACTCTGGCCCCGGGTGGGCCTACGAGCAGTACTTC. Translated, it gives CASNSGPGWAYEQYF.